In its sample, the clone carrying this TCR beta chain was seen once. The antigen is undetermined. These data originate in a study of cytomegalovirus exposure and HLA in healthy donors. Study-level results: Further analysis was carried out later, and it showed several of the most significant clusters appearing linked to common viral pathogens. Most of the TCR beta V segments (in an earlier analysis) were productive either about 87% or about 30% of the time. Researchers had no immune exposure information except CMV serostatus available. As a later analysis showed, a missense DCLRE1C variant was linked to trimming of TCR beta V- and J-genes.

Researchers ran the PCR with 60 Vbeta and 13 Jbeta primers. TCRdb keeps only in-frame clones here, not all; method: immunoSEQ multiplex PCR. The sample records 100,000 to 150,000 clones, roughly 82% being singletons. The V end was cut by 0 bases, the J end by 0 bases, with 7 bases between. The CDR3 covers 14 residues. Germline V gene data show CDR1 as SGHRS and CDR2 as YFSETQ. The clonotype comes from a woman between 18 and 29 years old in good health and CMV-seronegative. The V gene is TRBV5-1, the J gene TRBJ2-7, with D hard to call. Sequencing was performed on PBMCs. CDR3 sequence: CASSLDGNSYEQYF. CDR3 nucleotide sequence: TGCGCCAGCAGCTTGGATGGCAACTCCTACGAGCAGTACTTC.